Each of the 4 T cell receptor beta chains below was sequenced from the same sample in a study of cytomegalovirus exposure and HLA in healthy donors. Measured with immunoSEQ multiplex PCR; TCRdb has only the in-frame clones, and not every one. Here the sample spans roughly 100,000 clones, about 95% being singletons. The sample taken for sequencing was PBMCs. Receptors were obtained from a young woman in good health and CMV-seronegative.

V gene TRBV10-3 combines with J gene TRBJ1-2; TRBD1 aligns across 7 bases. This CDR3 is 12 amino acids long. Germline CDR1 is ENHRY and CDR2 is SYGVKD. After removal of 4 bases from V and 4 bases from J, the junction contained 0 bases not matched to a gene. CDR3 coding DNA: TGTGCCATCAGTGGGGACAGCTATGGCTACACCTTC. Residues: CAISGDSYGYTF.

CDR3 sequence reads: CASSLGPLAGTNTGELFF. The CDR3, as DNA: TGTGCCAGCAGCTTGGGGCCACTAGCGGGGACGAACACCGGGGAGCTGTTTTTT. The chain has TRBV5-4 and TRBJ2-2; 10 bases fit TRBD2. The V segment lost 0 bases and the J segment 0 bases; nucleotides outside the gene matches: 5. The CDR3 consists of 18 residues. Germline CDR1 and CDR2: SGHNT and YYREEE (reference sequence).

The gene calls are TRBV19 and TRBJ1-2; TRBD1 matches at 7 bases. The V segment lost 4 bases and the J segment 4 bases; nucleotides outside the gene matches: 9. This CDR3 is 15 amino acids long. Germline-derived CDR1 and CDR2 are LNHDA and SQIVND (reference sequence). CDR3 protein: CASSSGRGGGYGYTF. Written as DNA, the CDR3 is TGTGCCAGTAGTAGTGGACGAGGGGGCGGCTATGGCTACACCTTC.

The chain carries TRBV27 and TRBJ2-4, with 7 bases aligning to TRBD2. The CDR3 sequence is 15 residues long. Germline V gene lookup returns CDR1 MNHEY and CDR2 SMNVEV (reference sequence). The V segment lost 4 bases and the J segment 0 bases; nucleotides outside the gene matches: 3. CDR3 in amino acids: CASSSSGLAKNIQYF. CDR3 coding DNA: TGTGCCAGCAGTTCTAGCGGATTAGCCAAAAACATTCAGTACTTC.